A single sample gave rise to the 29 T cell receptor beta chains below, sequenced in a study of T cell responses to AZD1222 COVID-19 vaccine. Measured with immunoSEQ multiplex PCR; TCRdb has only the in-frame clones, and not every one. The sample has approximately 110,000 clones, 88% seen once. The specimen was peripheral blood, collected on day 0 of AZD1222 vaccination. The receptors come from an adult in good health.

The genes are TRBV4-1 and TRBJ1-1; 7 bases match TRBD1. With 4 bases clipped from V and 1 base from J, the junction kept 12 bases outside the gene matches. The germline CDR1 and CDR2 sequences are MGHRA and YSYEKL. The CDR3 loop spans 17 amino acids. In DNA form, the CDR3 reads TGCGCCAGCAGCCCAAGAGATAAGGGGGCGAAGAACACTGAAGCTTTCTTT. It translates to CASSPRDKGAKNTEAFF.

This chain connects TRBV5-1 to TRBJ2-2; a possible D gene is TRBD1 (6 bases). Germline loops: CDR1 SGHRS, CDR2 YFSETQ. The CDR3 loop spans 14 amino acids. Trimming stripped 4 bases from V and 5 bases from J, with 12 bases between. The CDR3 reads CASSPGHTTGELFF. The CDR3 DNA is TGCGCCAGCAGCCCGGGACATACAACCGGGGAGCTGTTTTTT.

The rearrangement joins TRBV20-1 to TRBJ2-1; D unresolved. CDR1 and CDR2 (germline): DFQATT, SNEGSKA (reference sequence). Trimming stripped 2 bases from V and 5 bases from J, with 1 base between. The CDR3 runs to 10 residues. This CDR3 reads CSARNNEQFF. DNA of the CDR3: TGCAGTGCTAGAAACAATGAGCAGTTCTTC.

The chain joins TRBV19 to TRBJ1-5, with TRBD1 identical over 8 bases. The CDR3 covers 16 residues. Germline values: CDR1 LNHDA, CDR2 SQIVND (reference sequence). The trim removed 4 bases at V and 7 bases at J, leaving 12 bases unmatched. The CDR3 bases are TGTGCCAGTAGTAGGCAGAGACAGGGGACAGGCCAGCCCCAGCATTTT. It encodes CASSRQRQGTGQPQHF.

V and J are TRBV18 and TRBJ2-1; 9 nucleotides agree with TRBD1. Unmatched junction bases numbered 9, after V lost 4 bases and J lost 8 bases. The germline CDR1 and CDR2 sequences are KGHSH and LQKENI. The CDR3 spans 15 residues. The CDR3 here is CASSLSGQGFDEQFF. The CDR3 nucleotides are TGTGCCAGCTCACTATCGGGACAGGGTTTCGATGAGCAGTTCTTC.

The chain couples TRBV5-1 to TRBJ2-5; maybe TRBD2 (5 bases). V was pared by 1 base and J by 2 bases, with 15 bases between. Germline lookup yields CDR1 SGHRS and CDR2 YFSETQ. The CDR3 loop spans 16 amino acids. This CDR3 is CASSLFGAESQETQYF. CDR3 sequence (DNA): TGCGCCAGCAGCTTGTTCGGAGCGGAGAGTCAAGAGACCCAGTACTTC.

The V call is TRBV27, the J call TRBJ2-2, with 9 bases aligning to TRBD1. J was trimmed by 3 bases and V by 6 bases; bases with no gene match: 5. This CDR3 contains 15 residues. Germline values: CDR1 MNHEY, CDR2 SMNVEV (reference sequence). Here the CDR3 DNA reads TGTGCCAGCAGACCCCGGACAGGGGACACCGGGGAGCTGTTTTTT. Protein sequence: CASRPRTGDTGELFF.

The rearrangement links TRBV19 to TRBJ2-3; tentatively, D is TRBD1 (6 bases). CDR1 is LNHDA, CDR2 SQIVND, per germline (reference sequence). Trimming shortened V by 9 bases and J by 2 bases, and 15 bases separated the two germline ends. There are 14 residues in the CDR3. The CDR3 DNA follows: TGTGCCAGCTCTCAGGGGAAAATCACAGATACGCAGTATTTT. It codes for CASSQGKITDTQYF.

The CDR3 region is CASSIDLGQGGYEQYF. In DNA, the CDR3 is TGTGCCAGTAGTATAGATCTCGGACAGGGAGGGTACGAGCAGTACTTC. The V gene is TRBV19, the J gene TRBJ2-7; a weak D match, TRBD1 (8 bases). CDR1 and CDR2 (germline): LNHDA, SQIVND (reference sequence). Trimming shortened V by 0 bases and J by 4 bases, and 16 bases separated the two germline ends. The CDR3 extends over 16 amino acids.

This CDR3 reads CASSPTGRDRAFF. The CDR3 nucleotides read TGTGCCAGCAGCCCCACTGGGCGGGACAGGGCTTTCTTT. The rearrangement links TRBV12-3 or TRBV12-4 to TRBJ1-1; 8 bases agree with TRBD1. The CDR3 is 13 amino acids. The ends lost 6 bases at V and 11 bases at J; junction bases unmatched: 11.

The chain recombines TRBV28 with TRBJ2-3; 8 nucleotides line up with TRBD1. J was trimmed by 6 bases and V by 1 base; bases with no gene match: 6. Germline V gene lookup returns CDR1 MDHEN and CDR2 SYDVKM. CDR3 length equals 15 residues. This CDR3 is CASSLSQGATDTQYF. In nucleotides, the CDR3 is TGTGCCAGCAGTTTATCCCAGGGGGCCACGGATACGCAGTATTTT.

A word on this clone: Different DNA sequences within this sample yield the same CDR3. The chain joins TRBV10-3 to TRBJ1-1, with a tentative D call TRBD1 (5 bases). The V gene lost 3 bases and the J gene lost 2 bases, with 7 bases spanning the gap. The CDR3 is 13 amino acids. Germline V gene data show CDR1 as ENHRY and CDR2 as SYGVKD. CDR3 amino acids: CAISDRVNTEAFF. The CDR3 DNA sequence: TGTGCCATCAGTGACAGGGTAAACACTGAAGCTTTCTTT.

This CDR3 reads CAIRGQLGALETQYF. CDR3 nucleotides: TGTGCCATTCGTGGGCAGCTGGGGGCCTTGGAGACCCAGTACTTC. V and J are TRBV7-2 and TRBJ2-5, with D perhaps matching TRBD1 (6 bases). The V gene's germline CDR1 is SGHTA and CDR2 FQGNSA. This CDR3 contains 15 residues. V dropped 10 bases and J dropped 5 bases, with 23 bases sitting between them. Together with reference TRBV7-2 and TRBJ2-5, the CDR3 gives the full variable domain: GAGVSQSPSNKVTEKGKDVELRCDPISGHTALYWYRQSLGQGLEFLIYFQGNSAPDKSGLPSDRFSAERTGGSVSTLTIQRTQQEDSAVYLCAIRGQLGALETQYFGPGTRLLVL.

The chain is built from TRBV5-6 and TRBJ2-7; D gene ambiguous. Looked up from germline, CDR1 is SGHDT and CDR2 is YYEEEE. The CDR3 has 13 amino acids. The V end was cut by 4 bases, the J end by 2 bases, with 10 bases between. The CDR3: CASSHDLTYEQYF. The CDR3 DNA sequence: TGTGCCAGCAGCCACGACTTGACCTACGAGCAGTACTTC.

The chain recombines TRBV4-2 with TRBJ2-1, with D perhaps matching TRBD2 (6 bases). The V end lost 6 bases, the J end lost 0 bases, and 9 bases lay between the germline ends. This CDR3 comprises 14 residues. Germline V gives CDR1 LGHNA, CDR2 YNFKEQ. CDR3 sequence reads: CASREGDSYNEQFF. For the CDR3, the DNA is TGTGCCAGCAGGGAGGGAGACTCCTACAATGAGCAGTTCTTC.

The chain uses TRBV6-2 or TRBV6-3 and TRBJ2-5, with D unresolved. Germline CDR1 MNHEY, CDR2 SVGEGT. V lost 5 bases to trimming and J lost 5 bases, with 18 bases between them. The CDR3 is 15 amino acids. The CDR3 is CASSPATWSGETQYF. CDR3 bases: TGTGCCAGCAGTCCCGCAACTTGGTCCGGTGAGACCCAGTACTTC.

The gene calls are TRBV29-1 and TRBJ1-1; D remains ambiguous. V dropped 1 base and J dropped 8 bases, with 14 bases sitting between them. CDR3 length: 13 amino acids. In germline, CDR1 is SQVTM, CDR2 ANQGSEA. DNA for the CDR3: TGCAGCGTTGAAGGAAGGCTATCTCAGGAAGCTTTCTTT. Its translation is CSVEGRLSQEAFF.

The rearrangement links TRBV11-2 to TRBJ1-2, with unresolved D. Between the trimmed V and J ends, which lost 1 base and 5 bases, there was a span of 8 bases. Germline V gives CDR1 SGHAT, CDR2 FQNNGV. The CDR3 totals 13 residues. Here the CDR3 DNA reads TGTGCCAGCAGCTTAGCACAGCAATATGGCTACACCTTC. Translation: CASSLAQQYGYTF.

The rearrangement uses TRBV2 and TRBJ2-3, with D uncertain. The ends were cut back, 6 bases at V and 4 bases at J, with 8 bases in the middle. The CDR3 runs to 12 residues. Looked up from germline, CDR1 is SNHLY and CDR2 is FYNNEI. CDR3 protein: CASSPTADTQYF. CDR3 coding DNA: TGTGCCAGCAGCCCCACTGCAGATACGCAGTATTTT.

V is TRBV29-1 and J is TRBJ1-1; the D gene is possibly TRBD1 (6 bases). V was clipped by 2 bases and J by 8 bases, with 12 bases between them. The CDR3 has 12 amino acids. Germline V gene data show CDR1 as SQVTM and CDR2 as ANQGSEA. The CDR3 here is CSVEKQGVEAFF. DNA for the CDR3: TGCAGCGTTGAAAAACAGGGAGTCGAAGCTTTCTTT.

The chain is built from TRBV6-5 and TRBJ2-1, with D possibly called TRBD1 or TRBD2 (5 bases each). The germline V and J ends were trimmed by 0 bases and 7 bases, with 7 bases remaining between them. CDR1 is MNHEY and CDR2 is SVGAGI in the germline V gene. This CDR3 contains 13 residues. For the CDR3, the DNA is TGTGCCAGCAGTTACTCGAGGGGTAATGAGCAGTTCTTC. Its protein is CASSYSRGNEQFF.

The rearrangement joins TRBV15 to TRBJ2-3; D is perhaps TRBD1 (5 bases). The V gene's germline CDR1 is LNHNV and CDR2 YYDKDF (reference sequence). The CDR3 is made up of 15 amino acids. Trimming left V 0 bases short and J 1 base short, with 8 bases between. Written as DNA, the CDR3 is TGTGCCACCAGCAGAGATGAAGGGGGCACAGATACGCAGTATTTT. Encoded protein: CATSRDEGGTDTQYF.

The rearrangement uses TRBV18 and TRBJ1-1, with D hard to call. The V gene lost 0 bases and the J gene lost 5 bases, with 7 bases spanning the gap. The CDR3 is made up of 13 amino acids. CDR1 and CDR2 (germline): KGHSH, LQKENI. The CDR3 DNA follows: TGTGCCAGCTCACCACCGGGCCAGACTGAAGCTTTCTTT. Its protein product is CASSPPGQTEAFF.

V gene TRBV20-1 combines with J gene TRBJ2-1; 12 bases align to TRBD2. CDR3 length: 14 amino acids. Germline CDR1 and CDR2: DFQATT and SNEGSKA (reference sequence). Trimming cost V 3 bases and J 12 bases; bases outside gene matches: 9. CDR3 DNA sequence: TGCAGTGCTAGTCCACTAGCGGGGGGCATAGGGCAGTTCTTC. Amino acid sequence: CSASPLAGGIGQFF.

This clone was seen only once. The chain links TRBV28 to TRBJ1-1; possibly TRBD1 for D (6 bases). CDR1 is MDHEN, CDR2 SYDVKM, per germline. V lost 6 bases to trimming and J lost 2 bases, with 13 bases between them. CDR3 size: 14 residues. The CDR3 coding sequence is TGTGCCAGCAGCCCAGGGGACTTAAACACTGAAGCTTTCTTT. It codes for CASSPGDLNTEAFF.

This chain connects TRBV12-3 or TRBV12-4 to TRBJ1-2; no clear D. CDR3 length: 12 amino acids. V was pared by 7 bases and J by 4 bases, with 10 bases between. The CDR3: CASTRWVYGYTF. CDR3 DNA: TGTGCCAGCACCCGTTGGGTCTATGGCTACACCTTC.

This clone turned up a few times. This rearrangement joins TRBV10-3 to TRBJ1-6, with D hard to call. Germline CDR1 reads ENHRY; CDR2 reads SYGVKD. The CDR3 has 13 residues. V was pared by 3 bases and J by 7 bases, with 7 bases between. The CDR3 here is CAISDTFNSPLHF. In DNA, the CDR3 is TGTGCCATCAGTGACACCTTCAATTCACCCCTCCACTTT.

V usage is TRBV11-2 and J usage is TRBJ2-1; no clear D. V was cut by 1 base and J by 9 bases, with 19 bases left in between. The CDR3 has 16 amino acids. Germline assignment: CDR1 SGHAT and CDR2 FQNNGV. The CDR3 protein is CASSLGFIAPVSEQFF. The CDR3 bases are TGTGCCAGCAGCTTAGGTTTCATCGCTCCGGTCTCTGAGCAGTTCTTC.

This chain connects TRBV4-3 to TRBJ1-2; D perhaps matches TRBD1 (5 bases). Trimming left V 0 bases short and J 4 bases short, with 12 bases between. In germline, CDR1 is LGHNA, CDR2 YSLEER. This CDR3 comprises 15 residues. The CDR3 coding sequence is TGCGCCAGCAGCCAAGATTTCGCCGGGGGCTATGGCTACACCTTC. It encodes CASSQDFAGGYGYTF.